What follows describes a single TCR beta chain. What it binds is unknown. The entry originates in a study of T cell repertoires in ileal Crohn's disease. Patients were adults with ileal or ileocolonic Crohn's disease needing resection. Germline-derived CDR1 and CDR2 are SGHTA and FQGTGA. This CDR3 has 14 amino acids. V lost 4 bases to trimming and J lost 4 bases, with 11 bases between them. Libraries were prepared by immunoSEQ multiplex PCR; TCRdb keeps only in-frame clonotypes and omits some of them. The repertoire holds under 2,500 clones, with around 66% as singletons. Findings of the study overall: Sorted CD8 T cells held more high-frequency clones than CD4.

This chain joins TRBV7-3 and TRBJ2-1; D is perhaps TRBD2 (6 bases). Sequencing input: ileal tissue. The TCR originated in an adult with Crohn's disease. CDR3 residues: CASSSPGGYNEQFF. CDR3 bases: TGTGCCAGCAGCTCACCTGGGGGGTACAATGAGCAGTTCTTC.